This passage covers 32 T cell receptor beta chains from one sample sequenced in a study of blood T cell repertoires in COVID-19 (dated by TCRdb to the early 2020s). Libraries were made using the immunoSEQ multiplex PCR assay. Here the immuneACCESS table is served through TCRdb, limited to in-frame sequences with V and J called. Missing clones are a known gap in these copies; in checked studies unresolved V genes cover under half, and the rest lacks a known reason. The table for this sample lists 120,000 to 150,000 clones; approximately 80% of them were counted only once. Clones ranked in the top ten supply 10% to 15% of the sample. Sequencing used peripheral blood. The source is a man aged 55 to 70 with active or convalescent COVID-19.

This rearrangement joins TRBV7-7 to TRBJ2-2; possible D gene TRBD2, 5 bases. V gave up 5 bases and J gave up 0 bases, with 10 bases separating them. The germline V gene encodes CDR1 SSHAT and CDR2 FNYEAQ (reference sequence). This CDR3 is 15 amino acids long. The CDR3 here is CASSRGLTNTGELFF. The CDR3 nucleotides are TGTGCCAGCAGCCGAGGGCTTACGAACACCGGGGAGCTGTTTTTT. Based on the CDR3 plus reference TRBV7-7 and TRBJ2-2, the full variable domain is GAGVSQSPRYKVTKRGQDVTLRCDPISSHATLYWYQQALGQGPEFLTYFNYEAQPDKSGLPSDRFSAERPEGSISTLTIQRTEQRDSAMYRCASSRGLTNTGELFFGEGSRLTVL.

This sequence joins TRBV5-4 and TRBJ1-3; 11 bases are shared with TRBD1. CDR3 length equals 13 residues. J gave up 7 bases and V 4 bases, and 1 base lay outside the gene matches. Germline lookup yields CDR1 SGHNT and CDR2 YYREEE (reference sequence). CDR3 DNA sequence: TGTGCCAGCAGCCGGACAGGGGGCAACACCATATATTTT. Protein sequence: CASSRTGGNTIYF.

This sequence joins TRBV7-9 and TRBJ1-1, with 7 bases matching TRBD1. The germline V gene encodes CDR1 SEHNR and CDR2 FQNEAQ (reference sequence). The CDR3 runs to 16 residues. The J segment lost 5 bases and the V segment lost 0 bases, leaving 9 bases of the junction unmatched. CDR3 nucleotide sequence: TGTGCCAGCAGCTTAGCCGGGGGCCAGGGGGGAACTGAAGCTTTCTTT. Its translation is CASSLAGGQGGTEAFF.

This chain connects TRBV18 to TRBJ1-5; 9 bases align to TRBD1. V lost 3 bases, J lost 5 bases, and 2 bases stayed unmatched. Germline V gene data show CDR1 as KGHSH and CDR2 as LQKENI. The CDR3 consists of 14 residues. Here the CDR3 DNA reads TGTGCCAGCTCACCGGGACAGGGAGATCAGCCCCAGCATTTT. Residues: CASSPGQGDQPQHF. The variable domain in full, with the rest retrieved from reference TRBV18 and TRBJ1-5, is NAGVMQNPRHLVRRRGQEARLRCSPMKGHSHVYWYRQLPEEGLKFMVYLQKENIIDESGMPKERFSAEFPKEGPSILRIQQVVRGDSAAYFCASSPGQGDQPQHFGDGTRLSIL.

This clone was picked up a small number of times. V usage is TRBV5-1 and J usage is TRBJ2-5, with 7 bases matching TRBD1. The germline gives CDR1 SGHRS, CDR2 YFSETQ. This CDR3 contains 15 residues. Trimming removed 0 bases from V and 1 base from J; junction bases left unmatched: 3. This CDR3 is CASSLATGTQETQYF. The DNA for the CDR3 is TGCGCCAGCAGCTTGGCGACAGGGACCCAAGAGACCCAGTACTTC. Full variable domain (outside the CDR3, taken from reference TRBV5-1 and TRBJ2-5): KAGVTQTPRYLIKTRGQQVTLSCSPISGHRSVSWYQQTPGQGLQFLFEYFSETQRNKGNFPGRFSGRQFSNSRSEMNVSTLELGDSALYLCASSLATGTQETQYFGPGTRLLVL.

This chain's CDR3 is CASIRAIGGQEKLFF. CDR3 sequence (DNA): TGTGCCAGCATCCGAGCGATAGGGGGCCAAGAAAAACTGTTTTTT. The chain carries TRBV2 and TRBJ1-4; 7 bases fit TRBD1. The CDR3 extends over 15 amino acids. The V gene end was trimmed by 7 bases and the J gene end by 8 bases; junction bases not matched to a gene: 13. CDR1 is SNHLY, CDR2 FYNNEI, per germline.

This clone was observed once. The chain combines TRBV28 with TRBJ1-5, with D perhaps TRBD1 (6 bases). CDR3 length equals 16 residues. In germline, CDR1 is MDHEN, CDR2 SYDVKM. Deletions cut 6 bases from V and 0 bases from J, with 15 bases between. As DNA, the CDR3 is TGTGCCAGCAGCTGGGGACATACATATAGCAATCAGCCCCAGCATTTT. Translated: CASSWGHTYSNQPQHF.

The V and J genes are TRBV9 and TRBJ2-2; D uncertain. Looked up from germline, CDR1 is SGDLS and CDR2 is YYNGEE. The length of the CDR3 is 13 residues. Trimming took 3 bases from V and 1 from J, leaving 4 bases between them. This CDR3 reads CASSGLNTGELFF. The CDR3 bases are TGTGCCAGCAGCGGGCTGAACACCGGGGAGCTGTTTTTT.

With regard to this clone: Within the sample, other DNA sequences also encode this same CDR3. The rearrangement uses TRBV15 and TRBJ1-5, with 8 bases matching TRBD1. CDR1 and CDR2 from the germline V gene are LNHNV and YYDKDF (reference sequence). V lost 0 bases to trimming and J lost 5 bases; unmatched junction nucleotides: 3. CDR3 length: 15 amino acids. CDR3 amino acids: CATSRDAGGDQPQHF. CDR3 coding DNA: TGTGCCACCAGCAGAGATGCAGGGGGCGATCAGCCCCAGCATTTT.

V and J are TRBV5-1 and TRBJ2-2; D unresolved. With 4 bases removed from V and 0 bases from J, the gap between germline ends came to 7 bases. Germline values: CDR1 SGHRS, CDR2 YFSETQ. CDR3 length equals 14 residues. The CDR3 region is CASSGGANTGELFF. The CDR3 coding sequence is TGCGCCAGCAGCGGCGGAGCGAACACCGGGGAGCTGTTTTTT.

V usage is TRBV28 and J usage is TRBJ1-5; tentative D call: TRBD1 (5 bases). Germline V gene data show CDR1 as MDHEN and CDR2 as SYDVKM. Trimming left V 6 bases short and J 0 bases short, with 12 bases between. The CDR3 has 15 residues. The CDR3 is CASRGGDLSNQPQHF. The CDR3 bases are TGTGCCAGCAGGGGGGGGGACCTTAGCAATCAGCCCCAGCATTTT.

The chain combines TRBV24-1 with TRBJ1-1; no definite D call. CDR3 length: 13 residues. Germline CDR1 KGHDR, CDR2 SFDVKD. Between the trimmed V and J ends, which lost 5 bases and 0 bases, there was a span of 6 bases. CDR3 loop: CATSVGVNTEAFF. CDR3 DNA sequence: TGTGCCACCAGTGTCGGGGTGAACACTGAAGCTTTCTTT.

The chain couples TRBV6-1 to TRBJ1-5; D remains ambiguous. Between the trimmed V and J ends, which lost 3 bases and 0 bases, there was a span of 9 bases. Germline CDR1 MNHNS, CDR2 SASEGT. The CDR3 is made up of 15 amino acids. The DNA for the CDR3 is TGTGCCAGCAGTGACCAGGTATATAGCAATCAGCCCCAGCATTTT. The encoded protein is CASSDQVYSNQPQHF.

The chain employs TRBV6-2 or TRBV6-3 and TRBJ1-2; TRBD1 is a possible D gene (6 bases). Trimming took off 4 bases at V and 8 bases at J, with 11 bases between the two ends. This CDR3 has 12 residues. Germline loops: CDR1 MNHEY, CDR2 SVGEGT. The CDR3 DNA sequence: TGTGCCAGCAGTTCCGGGACATACGGCTACACCTTC. Its translation: CASSSGTYGYTF.

This clone came up a few times. The gene calls are TRBV19 and TRBJ1-5; no clear D. The CDR3 consists of 14 residues. Germline V gives CDR1 LNHDA, CDR2 SQIVND (reference sequence). Trimming stripped 5 bases from V and 4 bases from J, with 12 bases between. Here the CDR3 DNA reads TGTGCCAGTAGTTTGTCAGTCGTGAATCAGCCCCAGCATTTT. Translated: CASSLSVVNQPQHF.

The chain employs TRBV11-3 and TRBJ2-1; 7 nucleotides line up with TRBD2. Germline V gives CDR1 SGHNT, CDR2 YENEEA. The CDR3 spans 13 residues. V lost 5 bases and J lost 8; bases outside the gene matches: 6. The CDR3 sequence: CASSQGGSHEQFF. For the CDR3, the DNA is TGTGCCAGCAGCCAGGGAGGGTCGCATGAGCAGTTCTTC.

The chain employs TRBV10-3 and TRBJ2-3; 8 positions agree with TRBD2. The J segment lost 1 base and the V segment lost 10 bases, leaving 10 bases of the junction unmatched. The germline V gene has CDR1 ENHRY and CDR2 SYGVKD. The CDR3 length is 15 residues. This CDR3 is CATSVLAGRTDTQYF. In DNA form, the CDR3 reads TGTGCCACCTCCGTTCTAGCGGGCCGCACAGATACGCAGTATTTT.

The sample holds a few counts of this clone. The chain recombines TRBV28 with TRBJ1-2; no clear D gene. Germline V gives CDR1 MDHEN, CDR2 SYDVKM. The CDR3 totals 16 residues. Deletions cut 4 bases from V and 3 bases from J, with 18 bases between. The CDR3 sequence: CASSSYVPGKHYGYTF. CDR3 DNA sequence: TGTGCCAGCAGTTCCTACGTTCCCGGGAAACACTATGGCTACACCTTC.

The rearrangement joins TRBV10-3 to TRBJ2-3; 13 bases line up with TRBD2. The V and J ends lost 6 bases and 4 bases, in that order; junction bases with no gene match: 4. There are 15 residues in the CDR3. CDR1 and CDR2 from the germline V gene are ENHRY and SYGVKD. The DNA for the CDR3 is TGTGCCATCAGAGGGACTAGCGGGAACGCAGATACGCAGTATTTT. It codes for CAIRGTSGNADTQYF.

This rearrangement joins TRBV6-1 to TRBJ2-7; TRBD1 matches 8 bases. The trim removed 2 bases at V and 5 bases at J, leaving 11 bases unmatched. Germline V CDR1 and CDR2: MNHNS, SASEGT. The CDR3 covers 16 residues. CDR3 in amino acids: CASSEPGQGPTNEQYF. In DNA form, the CDR3 reads TGTGCCAGCAGTGAACCAGGACAGGGCCCTACCAACGAGCAGTACTTC.

Turning to this clone: The sample holds other DNA sequences that translate to the same CDR3. The chain is built from TRBV5-1 and TRBJ1-2, with 8 positions matching TRBD1. The CDR3 totals 13 residues. Germline CDR1 and CDR2: SGHRS and YFSETQ. Trimming took 4 bases from V and 7 from J; bases not matched to a gene: 6. The DNA of the CDR3 is TGCGCCAGCAGCCTAGGACAGGGAGGTGGCTACACCTTC. Protein sequence: CASSLGQGGGYTF.

The chain employs TRBV10-3 and TRBJ2-3, with 7 bases identical to TRBD2. CDR1 ENHRY and CDR2 SYGVKD come from the germline V gene. CDR3 length equals 13 residues. The trim removed 8 bases at V and 2 bases at J, leaving 4 bases unmatched. The CDR3 DNA is TGTGCCATCGGGGCGGGAGTCACAGATACGCAGTATTTT. Amino acids: CAIGAGVTDTQYF.

The chain has TRBV14 and TRBJ1-2; D remains unclear. The CDR3 has 14 amino acids. Deletions cut 0 bases from V and 5 bases from J, with 10 bases between. The V gene's germline CDR1 is SGHDN and CDR2 FVKESK. CDR3 coding DNA: TGTGCCAGCAGCCAAGATTCCGCTACGTATGGCTACACCTTC. This translates into CASSQDSATYGYTF. Based on the CDR3 plus reference TRBV14 and TRBJ1-2, the full variable domain is EAGVTQFPSHSVIEKGQTVTLRCDPISGHDNLYWYRRVMGKEIKFLLHFVKESKQDESGMPNNRFLAERTGGTYSTLKVQPAELEDSGVYFCASSQDSATYGYTFGSGTRLTVV.

The chain uses TRBV25-1 and TRBJ1-3, with D maybe TRBD1 (6 bases). Germline values: CDR1 MGHDK, CDR2 SYGVNS. This CDR3 spans 15 amino acids. V was shortened by 5 bases and J by 4 bases, with 15 bases between the two germline ends. The CDR3 spells CASSRHREGGNTIYF. CDR3 nucleotides: TGTGCCAGCAGTAGACACAGGGAGGGCGGAAACACCATATATTTT.

This chain's CDR3 is CASSSGTGGFNEQFF. For the CDR3, the DNA is TGTGCCAGCAGCTCCGGGACAGGGGGCTTCAATGAGCAGTTCTTC. V gene TRBV11-2 combines with J gene TRBJ2-1; the match to TRBD1 covers 12 bases. The germline V gene encodes CDR1 SGHAT and CDR2 FQNNGV. The J segment lost 6 bases and the V segment lost 4 bases, leaving 4 bases of the junction unmatched. This CDR3 is built from 15 residues.

The chain combines TRBV4-1 with TRBJ2-7, with 7 positions matching TRBD1. Per the germline V gene, CDR1 is MGHRA and CDR2 is YSYEKL. The ends lost 4 bases at V and 2 bases at J; junction bases unmatched: 2. The CDR3 is 13 amino acids. The DNA of the CDR3 is TGCGCCAGCAGCCCGACAGGGCCCTACGAGCAGTACTTC. Translated, it gives CASSPTGPYEQYF.

The chain is built from TRBV7-2 and TRBJ2-5; D perhaps matches TRBD1 (6 bases). Germline V gene sequence: CDR1 SGHTA, CDR2 FQGNSA. V lost 3 bases to trimming and J lost 1 base, with 9 bases between them. The CDR3 sequence is 14 residues long. The CDR3 DNA sequence: TGTGCCAGCAGCTTTTTACAGGGCCAAGAGACCCAGTACTTC. Translating it yields CASSFLQGQETQYF.

Remarks on this clone: A much larger clone sits a single nucleotide away, making a read error possible. The chain carries TRBV11-2 and TRBJ1-1; 9 nucleotides align to TRBD1. CDR1 and CDR2 (germline): SGHAT, FQNNGV. The ends lost 5 bases at V and 4 bases at J; junction bases unmatched: 2. The CDR3 is 13 amino acids. CDR3 nucleotide sequence: TGTGCCAGCAGCCCGGACAGGGGCACTGAAGCTTTCTTT. This codes for CASSPDRGTEAFF.

This clone has more than one count but fewer than ten. The chain is built from TRBV2 and TRBJ1-2; 7 nucleotides line up with TRBD1. The CDR3 has 14 residues. V trimming: 7 bases; J trimming: 7 bases; junction bases outside the gene matches: 12. Germline loops: CDR1 SNHLY, CDR2 FYNNEI. The CDR3 region has the DNA TGTGCCAGCATCCCCCGAGGGCAGGGGGGTGGCTACACCTTC. It specifies CASIPRGQGGGYTF.

The chain couples TRBV6-4 to TRBJ2-1, with D tentatively TRBD2 (6 bases). This CDR3 comprises 15 residues. CDR1 and CDR2 from the germline V gene are MRHNA and SNTAGT. V was pared by 3 bases and J by 9 bases, with 18 bases between. The chain's CDR3 is CASSEIGGTIGEQFF. DNA of the CDR3: TGTGCCAGCAGTGAGATCGGGGGAACTATCGGTGAGCAGTTCTTC.

CDR3 amino acids: CSVAKGGREWSETQYF. The CDR3 nucleotides read TGCAGCGTAGCCAAGGGGGGGCGCGAGTGGTCAGAGACCCAGTACTTC. This chain connects TRBV29-1 to TRBJ2-5; D might be TRBD2 (7 bases). Germline assignment: CDR1 SQVTM and CDR2 ANQGSEA. V dropped 6 bases and J dropped 4 bases, with 24 bases sitting between them. This CDR3 spans 16 amino acids.

This chain links TRBV28 with TRBJ1-5; possible D gene TRBD1, 5 bases. With 1 base removed from V and 6 bases from J, the gap between germline ends came to 16 bases. This CDR3 comprises 16 residues. Looked up from germline, CDR1 is MDHEN and CDR2 is SYDVKM. CDR3 protein: CASSLSAGNTIQPQHF. In DNA form, the CDR3 reads TGTGCCAGCAGTTTATCGGCAGGGAATACGATTCAGCCCCAGCATTTT.